This passage covers 22 T cell receptor beta chains from one sample sequenced in a study of response to subunit inactivated influenza vaccine. TCRdb called the RT-PCR reads again in MiXCR, with one record for every CDR3 protein. The data show approximately 520,000 distinct CDR3 sequences, with 25% seen just once and less than 2.5% held by the top ten. The sequencing here drew on CD4+ T cells sorted from PBMCs, taken around 5 days after vaccination. The receptors here all came from a middle-aged man who received an inactivated influenza vaccine.

This clonotype was counted only a few times. This rearrangement joins TRBV20-1 to TRBJ1-6, with TRBD1 identical over 9 bases. There are 15 residues in the CDR3. Per the germline V gene, CDR1 is DFQATT and CDR2 is SNEGSKA (reference sequence). V shed 0 bases, J shed 9 bases, and the junction held 6 bases outside the gene matches. CDR3 region: CSARDGGQGRSPLHF. Here the CDR3 DNA reads TGCAGTGCTAGAGACGGGGGACAGGGCCGTTCACCCCTCCACTTT.

This clonotype was found a few times. J is TRBJ2-7 and V is TRBV12-3 or TRBV12-4; maybe TRBD1 (6 bases). The V and J ends lost 5 bases and 2 bases respectively, with 19 bases between them. The CDR3 is 16 residues long. The CDR3 spells CASSLKTGRVPYEQYF. As DNA, the CDR3 is TGTGCCAGCAGTCTAAAGACAGGTCGTGTCCCCTACGAGCAGTACTTC.

V usage is TRBV10-3 and J usage is TRBJ1-5; the D is unclear. The germline V and J ends were trimmed by 0 bases and 6 bases, with 6 bases remaining between them. In germline, CDR1 is ENHRY, CDR2 SYGVKD. CDR3 size: 13 residues. CDR3 loop: CAISESGSQPQHF. The CDR3 coding sequence is TGTGCCATCAGTGAGTCGGGAAGTCAGCCCCAGCATTTT.

The V call is TRBV4-1, the J call TRBJ1-4; 8 nucleotides line up with TRBD1. V shed 6 bases, J shed 3 bases, and the junction held 6 bases outside the gene matches. Germline assignment: CDR1 MGHRA and CDR2 YSYEKL. This CDR3 region has 15 residues. In DNA form, the CDR3 reads TGCGCCAGCAGTCCTCCGGGACAGGCTAATGAAAAACTGTTTTTT. Its protein product is CASSPPGQANEKLFF.

The chain uses TRBV5-1 and TRBJ2-1; tentative D call: TRBD2 (6 bases). CDR1 is SGHRS, CDR2 YFSETQ, per germline. The CDR3 runs 18 residues. V dropped 4 bases and J dropped 7 bases, with 27 bases sitting between them. The CDR3 sequence is CASSRRGIGKLVGNEQFF. Written as DNA, the CDR3 is TGCGCCAGCAGCAGACGGGGGATAGGGAAACTGGTGGGGAATGAGCAGTTCTTC.

V usage is TRBV7-6 and J usage is TRBJ2-6; D uncertain. With 5 bases removed from V and 0 bases from J, the gap between germline ends came to 17 bases. Germline V gene lookup returns CDR1 SGHVS and CDR2 FNYEAQ. CDR3 length: 18 amino acids. The CDR3 sequence is CASSLWTIQGSGANVLTF. CDR3 bases: TGTGCCAGCAGCCTCTGGACGATCCAAGGCTCTGGGGCCAACGTCCTGACTTTC.

V is TRBV20-1 and J is TRBJ1-2, with 7 bases identical to TRBD1. Germline CDR1 reads DFQATT; CDR2 reads SNEGSKA (reference sequence). The CDR3 is 14 amino acids. V lost 2 bases to trimming and J lost 4 bases; unmatched junction nucleotides: 7. Here the CDR3 DNA reads TGCAGTGCTAGATTCACAGGGGTTGCCTATGGCTACACCTTC. It yields the protein CSARFTGVAYGYTF.

The rearrangement joins TRBV4-2 to TRBJ2-5, with TRBD2 matching over 7 bases. There are 16 residues in the CDR3. V lost 0 bases to trimming and J lost 4 bases; unmatched junction nucleotides: 8. Germline-derived CDR1 and CDR2 are LGHNA and YNFKEQ. DNA for the CDR3: TGTGCCAGCAGCCAAGATCCCGGGGGAGGGCCAGAGACCCAGTACTTC. This encodes CASSQDPGGGPETQYF.

This chain links TRBV5-1 with TRBJ2-3, with 7 nucleotides matching TRBD1. V was clipped by 0 bases and J by 0 bases; unmatched bases: 7. CDR1 is SGHRS and CDR2 is YFSETQ in the germline V gene. The CDR3 has 17 residues. The CDR3 nucleotides read TGCGCCAGCAGCTTGGCCAGGGGGTCCTCCAGCACAGATACGCAGTATTTT. Translation gives CASSLARGSSSTDTQYF.

This clonotype has more than one count but fewer than ten. The gene calls are TRBV6-1 and TRBJ2-6; D call uncertain. The V end was cut by 3 bases, the J end by 4 bases, with 7 bases between. The CDR3 extends over 14 amino acids. Germline CDR1 is MNHNS and CDR2 is SASEGT. CDR3 DNA: TGTGCCAGCAGTGAGTCGAACGGGGCCAACGTCCTGACTTTC. It codes for CASSESNGANVLTF.

The J gene is TRBJ2-7, the V gene TRBV6-1; 10 bases match TRBD2. After removal of 6 bases from V and 2 bases from J, the junction contained 4 bases not matched to a gene. The CDR3 is 14 amino acids. Per germline, CDR1 MNHNS and CDR2 SASEGT. CDR3 DNA sequence: TGTGCCAGCAGGACTAGCGGGCCAACCTACGAGCAGTACTTC. It yields the protein CASRTSGPTYEQYF.

The V call is TRBV7-9, the J call TRBJ1-5; TRBD1 matches 7 bases. V gave up 5 bases and J gave up 3 bases; unmatched junction bases: 4. This CDR3 is 14 amino acids long. Germline loops: CDR1 SEHNR, CDR2 FQNEAQ (reference sequence). CDR3 amino acids: CASSATGNNQPQHF. In DNA form, the CDR3 reads TGTGCCAGCAGCGCGACAGGGAACAATCAGCCCCAGCATTTT. Based on the CDR3 plus reference TRBV7-9 and TRBJ1-5, the full variable domain is DTGVSQNPRHKITKRGQNVTFRCDPISEHNRLYWYRQTLGQGPEFLTYFQNEAQLEKSRLLSDRFSAERPKGSFSTLEIQRTEQGDSAMYLCASSATGNNQPQHFGDGTRLSIL.

This chain links TRBV10-3 with TRBJ2-3, with 9 bases lining up with TRBD1. V dropped 6 bases and J dropped 5; count of bases not matched to a gene: 12. The CDR3 is 16 residues long. The germline gives CDR1 ENHRY, CDR2 SYGVKD. Written as DNA, the CDR3 is TGTGCCATCAGGGCGGGGACAGGGAGGCAAGGAGATACGCAGTATTTT. Translation gives CAIRAGTGRQGDTQYF.

This chain links TRBV12-3 or TRBV12-4 with TRBJ1-6; D call uncertain. The CDR3 runs to 14 residues. The V end was cut by 3 bases, the J end by 9 bases, with 12 bases between. CDR3 residues: CASSFGVIGSPLHF. The DNA for the CDR3 is TGTGCCAGCAGTTTTGGAGTGATAGGTTCACCCCTCCACTTT.

In this sample, this clonotype turned up a few times. J is TRBJ1-1 and V is TRBV18, with D unclear. CDR3 length: 14 amino acids. The germline gives CDR1 KGHSH, CDR2 LQKENI. Trimming removed 0 bases from V and 4 bases from J, with 9 bases in between. The DNA for the CDR3 is TGTGCCAGCTCACCACCGGTACGGGCCACTGAAGCTTTCTTT. Residues: CASSPPVRATEAFF.

This clonotype was recorded a few times. The chain couples TRBV6-5 to TRBJ1-5, with D perhaps matching TRBD1 (5 bases). Germline CDR1 and CDR2: MNHEY and SVGAGI. V dropped 2 bases and J dropped 4 bases, with 12 bases sitting between them. The CDR3 loop spans 15 amino acids. The DNA of the CDR3 is TGTGCCAGCAGTTACGGTAGGGACGGTAATCAGCCCCAGCATTTT. This encodes CASSYGRDGNQPQHF.

V gene TRBV9 combines with J gene TRBJ2-6; D unclear. The CDR3 covers 17 residues. The germline CDR1 and CDR2 sequences are SGDLS and YYNGEE. V lost 2 bases and J 1 base, leaving 13 bases between the germline ends. The CDR3 sequence: CASSVGLGFSGANVLTF. The CDR3 DNA reads as TGTGCCAGCAGCGTGGGTTTGGGATTTTCTGGGGCCAACGTCCTGACTTTC.

Many counts were recorded for this clonotype. The chain uses TRBV12-3 or TRBV12-4 and TRBJ1-5; 7 positions agree with TRBD1. The CDR3 sequence is 15 residues long. The trim removed 2 bases at V and 1 base at J, leaving 2 bases unmatched. Here the CDR3 DNA reads TGTGCCAGCAGTTTACAGGGGGGAAGCAATCAGCCCCAGCATTTT. This translates into CASSLQGGSNQPQHF.

The rearrangement joins TRBV11-1 to TRBJ2-1, with TRBD2 identical over 11 bases. The length of the CDR3 is 18 residues. With V trimmed by 5 bases and J by 3 bases, 12 bases remained unmatched. CDR1 is SGHAT, CDR2 FQDESV, per germline (reference sequence). CDR3 DNA sequence: TGTGCCAGCAGCCCCTTACCTTCAACTAGCGGGGGCTACAATGAGCAGTTCTTC. Translating it yields CASSPLPSTSGGYNEQFF. Supplemented by reference TRBV11-1 and TRBJ2-1, the full variable domain reads EAEVAQSPRYKITEKSQAVAFWCDPISGHATLYWYRQILGQGPELLVQFQDESVVDDSQLPKDRFSAERLKGVDSTLKIQPAELGDSAMYLCASSPLPSTSGGYNEQFFGPGTRLTVL.

This clonotype was found once. V gene TRBV27 combines with J gene TRBJ2-3; tentatively, D is TRBD1 or TRBD2 (6 bases each). The CDR3 is made up of 16 amino acids. Trimming pared 6 bases from V and 1 base from J, leaving 17 bases between. Germline CDR1 is MNHEY and CDR2 is SMNVEV (reference sequence). CDR3: CASRPLSRGRTDTQYF. In DNA form, the CDR3 reads TGTGCCAGCAGACCCCTCTCCCGGGGGCGCACAGATACGCAGTATTTT.

This clonotype was seen a handful of times. V gene TRBV25-1 combines with J gene TRBJ2-7; D unclear. Germline loops: CDR1 MGHDK, CDR2 SYGVNS. The V end lost 0 bases, the J end lost 4 bases, and 4 bases lay between the germline ends. This CDR3 contains 12 residues. CDR3 in amino acids: CASSEYAYEQYF. The DNA for the CDR3 is TGTGCCAGCAGTGAATACGCGTACGAGCAGTACTTC.

The chain is built from TRBV4-3 and TRBJ1-4, with a possible D match to TRBD1 (5 bases). V was cut by 0 bases and J by 7 bases, with 12 bases left in between. The CDR3 has 15 amino acids. The germline V gene has CDR1 LGHNA and CDR2 YSLEER. Here the CDR3 DNA reads TGCGCCAGCAGCCAAGAGGGGGTCCCTAGTGAAAAACTGTTTTTT. Its protein product is CASSQEGVPSEKLFF.